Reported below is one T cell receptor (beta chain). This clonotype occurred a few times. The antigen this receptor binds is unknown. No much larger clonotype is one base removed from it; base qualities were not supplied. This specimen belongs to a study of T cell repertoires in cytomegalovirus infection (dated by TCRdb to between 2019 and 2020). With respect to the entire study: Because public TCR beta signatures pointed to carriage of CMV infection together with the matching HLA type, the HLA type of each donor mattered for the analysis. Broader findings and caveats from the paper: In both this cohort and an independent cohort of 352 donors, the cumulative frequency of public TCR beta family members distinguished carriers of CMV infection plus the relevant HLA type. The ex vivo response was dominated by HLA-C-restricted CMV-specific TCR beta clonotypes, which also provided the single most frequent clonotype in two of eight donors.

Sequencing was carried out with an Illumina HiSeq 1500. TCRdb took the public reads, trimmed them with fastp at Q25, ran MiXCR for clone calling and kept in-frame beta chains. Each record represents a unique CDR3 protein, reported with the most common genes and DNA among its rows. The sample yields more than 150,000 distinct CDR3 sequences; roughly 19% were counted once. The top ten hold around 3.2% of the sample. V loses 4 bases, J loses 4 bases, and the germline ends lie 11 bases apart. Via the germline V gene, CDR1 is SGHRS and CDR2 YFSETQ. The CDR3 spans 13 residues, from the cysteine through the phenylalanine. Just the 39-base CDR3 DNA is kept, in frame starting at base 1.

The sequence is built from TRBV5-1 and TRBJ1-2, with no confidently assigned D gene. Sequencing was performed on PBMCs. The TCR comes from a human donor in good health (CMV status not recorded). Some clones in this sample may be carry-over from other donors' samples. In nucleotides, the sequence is TGCGCCAGCAGCAGAGAGGAGGCCTATGGCTACACCTTC. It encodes CASSREEAYGYTF.